One T cell receptor (beta chain) is described in this entry. The record originates from a study of blood T cell repertoires in COVID-19. Across the study: Collection of acute and convalescent COVID-19 samples took place in the United States, Italy and Spain. In each case, the material was cDNA or gDNA derived from T cells, B-cell-depleted T cells, or PBMCs.

The CDR3 consists of 14 residues. Authors' processing steps: For nucleated cells, counts were estimated from reference gene primer amplification. Method: immunoSEQ multiplex PCR; TCRdb's copy keeps in-frame clones and lacks some. D and trimming were read from the DNA, whereas the V and J calls and clone size are those reported in that table. The data hold about half a million clones, with around 85% observed a single time. This clonotype originated in a human donor in a cohort sampled during active COVID-19. V is TRBV21-1 and J is TRBJ2-7; TRBD2, the D gene given by the table, was not confirmed from the DNA. TRBV21-1 is termed a pseudogene. The sequencing sample was made of peripheral blood. The CDR3 protein is CASSNGTEGTEQYF. CDR3 DNA sequence: TGTGCCAGCAGCAACGGCACAGAGGGTACGGAGCAGTACTTC.